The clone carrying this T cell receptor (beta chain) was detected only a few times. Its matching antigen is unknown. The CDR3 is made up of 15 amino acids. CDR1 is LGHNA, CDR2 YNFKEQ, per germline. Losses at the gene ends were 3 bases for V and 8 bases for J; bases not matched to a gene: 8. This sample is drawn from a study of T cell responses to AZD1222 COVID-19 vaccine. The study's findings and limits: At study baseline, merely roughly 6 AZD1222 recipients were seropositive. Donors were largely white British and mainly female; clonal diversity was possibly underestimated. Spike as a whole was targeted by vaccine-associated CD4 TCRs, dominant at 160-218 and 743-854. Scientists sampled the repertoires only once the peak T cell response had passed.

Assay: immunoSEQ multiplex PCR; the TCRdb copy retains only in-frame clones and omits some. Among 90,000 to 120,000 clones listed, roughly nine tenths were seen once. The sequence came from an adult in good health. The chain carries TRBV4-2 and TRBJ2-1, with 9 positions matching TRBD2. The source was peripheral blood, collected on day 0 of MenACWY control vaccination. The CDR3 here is CASSQRGGQGDEQFF. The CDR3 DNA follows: TGTGCCAGCAGCCAGCGGGGGGGCCAGGGGGATGAGCAGTTCTTC.